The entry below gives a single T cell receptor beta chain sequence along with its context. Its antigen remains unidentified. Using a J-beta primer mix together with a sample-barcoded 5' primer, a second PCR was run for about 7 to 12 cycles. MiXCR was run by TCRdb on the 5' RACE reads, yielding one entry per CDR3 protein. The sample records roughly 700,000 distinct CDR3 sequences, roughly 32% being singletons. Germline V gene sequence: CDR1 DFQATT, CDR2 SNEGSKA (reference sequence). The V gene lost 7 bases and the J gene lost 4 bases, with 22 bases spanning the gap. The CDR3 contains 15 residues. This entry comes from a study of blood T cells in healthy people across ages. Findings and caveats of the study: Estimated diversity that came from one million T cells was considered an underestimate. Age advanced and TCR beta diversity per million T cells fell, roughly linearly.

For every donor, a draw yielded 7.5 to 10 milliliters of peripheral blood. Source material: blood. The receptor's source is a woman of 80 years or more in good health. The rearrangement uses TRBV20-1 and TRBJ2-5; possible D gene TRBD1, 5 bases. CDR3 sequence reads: CSGAVTDPSGETQYF. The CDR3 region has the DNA TGCAGTGGGGCAGTGACAGACCCTTCTGGAGAGACCCAGTACTTC.